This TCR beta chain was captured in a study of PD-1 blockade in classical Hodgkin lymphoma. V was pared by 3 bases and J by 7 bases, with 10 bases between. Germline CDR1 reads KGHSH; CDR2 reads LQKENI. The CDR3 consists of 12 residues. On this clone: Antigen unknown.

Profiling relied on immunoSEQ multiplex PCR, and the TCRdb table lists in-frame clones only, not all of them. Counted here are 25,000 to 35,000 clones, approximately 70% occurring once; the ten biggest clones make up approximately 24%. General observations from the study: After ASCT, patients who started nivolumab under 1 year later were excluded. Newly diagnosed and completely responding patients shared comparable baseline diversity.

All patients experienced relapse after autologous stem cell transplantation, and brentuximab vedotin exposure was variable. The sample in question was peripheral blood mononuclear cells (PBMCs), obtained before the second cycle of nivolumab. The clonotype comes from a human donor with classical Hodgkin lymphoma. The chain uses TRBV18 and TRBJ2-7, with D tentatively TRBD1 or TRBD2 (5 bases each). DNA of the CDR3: TGTGCCAGCTCACCGTACGGGGCTGAGCAGTACTTC. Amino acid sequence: CASSPYGAEQYF.